This T cell receptor (beta chain) was documented in a study of graft-versus-host responses after intestinal transplantation (dated by TCRdb to the early 2020s). A note on the overall study: The transplants that recipients received were multivisceral, liver-intestinal, or isolated intestinal. Every recipient was given anti-thymocyte globulin induction, followed by about three years of maintenance tacrolimus and steroids. To identify alloreactive clones, pre-transplant mixed lymphocyte reaction products were sequenced and then compared with unstimulated pre-transplant donor and recipient T cells. A peak of at least 4% donor T cells among recipient peripheral blood mononuclear cells was the definition used for donor T cell macrochimerism. After intestinal transplantation, graft-versus-host and host-versus-graft alloreactive T cell clones were followed in the graft, circulation and bone marrow using bulk TCR-beta CDR3 sequencing. Samples from a few later patients were sequenced in-house on an Illumina MiSeq with MiXCR processing rather than by the commercial service. The cohort enrolled under 30 intestinal transplant recipients, one of whom was a retransplant, and a few patients without pretransplant specimens were excluded. Beyond this particular receptor, the publication reports: GvH clones were found in recipient bone marrow, and some of the GvH clones appeared earlier in ileal mucosa or blood, which is consistent with an intestinal mucosal origin. Peak levels of circulating GvH clones were associated with declines in HvG clones early after transplant. In patients with donor T cell macrochimerism, the allografts had high GvH to HvG T cell clonal ratios. The relatively low number and heterogeneity of intestinal transplant patients limited the conclusions.

Blood samples were collected up to 4 times in the first month after transplant and then at least monthly when available. For this clone: Its antigen is not yet known. Per-nucleotide qualities are absent, and no much larger clonotype sits a single base away.

Preparation of the library involved the immunoSEQ multiplex PCR assay. For most patients, genomic DNA was subjected to high-throughput TCR-beta CDR3 sequencing by Adaptive Biotechnologies. In the original analysis: TCR sequencing data for roughly 20 patients were retrieved from Adaptive's ImmunoSEQ software; three other patients were processed with MiXCR and VDJtools. CDR3 nucleotide sequences shared by donor and recipient were removed because the origin of these sequences could not be assigned. At least 2-fold expansion over unstimulated cells and a minimum CFSE-low frequency of 0.002% (template counts) or 0.001% (read counts) were required for clones to be classified as alloreactive. Mappable clones were those detected in sequenced pre-transplant spleen, lymph node, or MLR CFSE-low populations of the donor or recipient. Cumulative frequency of alloreactive clones was calculated as a percentage of all sequences weighted by copy number. TCRdb carries this immuneACCESS record with in-frame sequences only. Its versions omit some clonotypes, under half of them owing to an unresolved V gene in the studies checked, with the rest unexplained. The V and J calls and the clone size are those of that table, but D and trimming were determined from the DNA. The sample table shows some 45,000 clones, and roughly nine tenths are seen once. The top ten clones comprise 3.5% to 5% of the sample.

Including cysteine and phenylalanine, the CDR3 has 14 amino acids. Just the 42-base CDR3 DNA is kept, in frame starting at base 1. Between the V and J ends, shortened by 0 bases and 6 bases respectively, the junction contains 15 bases. From a lookup of the germline V gene (reference sequence), CDR1 and CDR2 are GTSNPN and SVGIG. This clonotype was sampled from a human patient who received an intestinal transplant, so some T cells may come from the graft donor. The rearranged chain carries TRBV30 and TRBJ2-7; there is no confident call for the D gene. The sequencing used PBMCs, collected 524 days after transplant. The nucleotide sequence is given as TGTGCCTGGAGTGTGGGTTATAGCCTTTCCGAGCAGTACTTC. Its translation reads: CAWSVGYSLSEQYF.